This T cell receptor beta chain was recorded in a study of T cell responses to AZD1222 COVID-19 vaccine. The ends were cut back, 2 bases at V and 7 bases at J, with 20 bases in the middle. CDR1 is MNHNS, CDR2 SASEGT, per germline. CDR3 length: 16 residues. Libraries were prepared by immunoSEQ multiplex PCR; TCRdb keeps only in-frame clonotypes and omits some of them. Seen here are under 85,000 clones, around nine tenths observed once, and the top ten hold approximately 11%. The chain employs TRBV6-1 and TRBJ1-1, with D possibly being TRBD1 (5 bases). The receptor was isolated from an adult in good health. The specimen was peripheral blood, collected on day 0 of AZD1222 vaccination. The CDR3: CASSEKISKGRDEAFF. The DNA for the CDR3 is TGTGCCAGCAGTGAAAAGATTTCCAAGGGGAGGGATGAAGCTTTCTTT.